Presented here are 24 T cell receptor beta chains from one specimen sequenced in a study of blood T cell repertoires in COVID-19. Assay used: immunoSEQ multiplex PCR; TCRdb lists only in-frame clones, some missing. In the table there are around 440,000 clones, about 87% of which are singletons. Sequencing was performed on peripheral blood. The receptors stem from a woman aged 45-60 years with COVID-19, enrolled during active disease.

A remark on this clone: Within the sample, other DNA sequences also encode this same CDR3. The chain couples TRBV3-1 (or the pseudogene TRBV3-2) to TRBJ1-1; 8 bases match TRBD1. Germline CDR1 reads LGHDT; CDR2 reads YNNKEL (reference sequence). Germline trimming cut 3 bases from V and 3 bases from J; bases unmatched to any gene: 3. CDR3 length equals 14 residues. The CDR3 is CASSHLTGDTEAFF. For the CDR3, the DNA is TGTGCCAGCAGCCATCTGACAGGGGACACTGAAGCTTTCTTT.

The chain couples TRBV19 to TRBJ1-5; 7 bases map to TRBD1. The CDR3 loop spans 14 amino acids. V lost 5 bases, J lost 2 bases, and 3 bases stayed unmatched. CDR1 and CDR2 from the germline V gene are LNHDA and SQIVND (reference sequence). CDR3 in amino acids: CASSQQGGNQPQHF. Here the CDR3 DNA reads TGTGCCAGTAGTCAGCAGGGGGGCAATCAGCCCCAGCATTTT.

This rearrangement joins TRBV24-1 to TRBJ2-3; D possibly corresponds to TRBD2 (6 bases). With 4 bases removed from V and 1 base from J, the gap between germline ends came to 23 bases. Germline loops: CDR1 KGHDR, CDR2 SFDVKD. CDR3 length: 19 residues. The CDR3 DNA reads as TGTGCCACCAGTGACTCCGGGACTGACCTTGGCCTTCGCACAGATACGCAGTATTTT. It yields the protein CATSDSGTDLGLRTDTQYF.

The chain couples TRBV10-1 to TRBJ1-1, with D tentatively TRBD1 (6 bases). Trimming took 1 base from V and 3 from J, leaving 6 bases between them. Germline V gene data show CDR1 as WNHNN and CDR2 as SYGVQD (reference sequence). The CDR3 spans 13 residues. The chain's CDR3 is CASSEYRDTEAFF. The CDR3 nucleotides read TGCGCCAGCAGTGAGTACAGGGACACTGAAGCTTTCTTT.

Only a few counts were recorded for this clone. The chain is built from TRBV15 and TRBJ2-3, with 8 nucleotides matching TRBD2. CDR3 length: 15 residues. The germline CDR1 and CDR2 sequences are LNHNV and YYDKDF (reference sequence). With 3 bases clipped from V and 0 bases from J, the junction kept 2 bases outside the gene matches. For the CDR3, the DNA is TGTGCCACCAGCAGGCGGGGGGATAGCACAGATACGCAGTATTTT. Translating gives CATSRRGDSTDTQYF.

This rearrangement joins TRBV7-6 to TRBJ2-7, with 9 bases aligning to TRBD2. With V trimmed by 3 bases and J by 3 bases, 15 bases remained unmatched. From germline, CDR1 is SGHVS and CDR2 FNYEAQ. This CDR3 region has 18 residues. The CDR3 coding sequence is TGTGCCAGCAGCTTCCGCCCCCCAGGGACTAGCAGAATCTACGAGCAGTACTTC. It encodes CASSFRPPGTSRIYEQYF.

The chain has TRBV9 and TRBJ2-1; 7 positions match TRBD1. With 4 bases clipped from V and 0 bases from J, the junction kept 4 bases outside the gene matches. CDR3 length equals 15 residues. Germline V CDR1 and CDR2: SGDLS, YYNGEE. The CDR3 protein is CASSRGQSSYNEQFF. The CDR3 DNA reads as TGTGCCAGCAGCCGGGGACAGAGCTCCTACAATGAGCAGTTCTTC.

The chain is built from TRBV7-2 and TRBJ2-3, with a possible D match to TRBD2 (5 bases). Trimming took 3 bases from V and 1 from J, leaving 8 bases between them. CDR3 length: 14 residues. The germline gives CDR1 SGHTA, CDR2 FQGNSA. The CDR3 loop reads CASSLRVGTDTQYF. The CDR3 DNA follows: TGTGCCAGCAGCTTGCGGGTTGGCACAGATACGCAGTATTTT.

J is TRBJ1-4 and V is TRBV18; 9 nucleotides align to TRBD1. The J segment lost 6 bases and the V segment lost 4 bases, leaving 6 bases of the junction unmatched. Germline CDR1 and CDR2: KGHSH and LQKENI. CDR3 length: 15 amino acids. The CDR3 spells CASSLWTGEDEKLFF. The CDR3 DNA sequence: TGTGCCAGCTCACTGTGGACAGGGGAGGATGAAAAACTGTTTTTT.

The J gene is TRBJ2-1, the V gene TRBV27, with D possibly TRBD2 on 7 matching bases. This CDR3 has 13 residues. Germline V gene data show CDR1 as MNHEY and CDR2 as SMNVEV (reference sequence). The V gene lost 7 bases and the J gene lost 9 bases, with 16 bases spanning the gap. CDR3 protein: CASKLRGGAEQFF. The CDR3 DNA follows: TGTGCCAGCAAGTTGAGGGGGGGAGCTGAGCAGTTCTTC.

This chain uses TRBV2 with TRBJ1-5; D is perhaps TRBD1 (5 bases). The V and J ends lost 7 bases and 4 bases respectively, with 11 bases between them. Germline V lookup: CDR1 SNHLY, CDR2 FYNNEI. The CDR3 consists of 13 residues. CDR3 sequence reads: CASMTTVNQPQHF. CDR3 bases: TGTGCCAGCATGACGACAGTTAATCAGCCCCAGCATTTT. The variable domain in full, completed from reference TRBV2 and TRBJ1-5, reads EPEVTQTPSHQVTQMGQEVILRCVPISNHLYFYWYRQILGQKVEFLVSFYNNEISEKSEIFDDQFSVERPDGSNFTLKIRSTKLEDSAMYFCASMTTVNQPQHFGDGTRLSIL.

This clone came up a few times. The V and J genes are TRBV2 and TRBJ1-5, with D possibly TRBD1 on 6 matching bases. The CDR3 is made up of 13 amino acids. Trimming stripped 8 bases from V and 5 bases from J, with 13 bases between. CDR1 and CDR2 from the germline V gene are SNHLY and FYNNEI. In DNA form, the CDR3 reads TGTGCCAGCCACAGGGAATCTGATCAGCCCCAGCATTTT. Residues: CASHRESDQPQHF.

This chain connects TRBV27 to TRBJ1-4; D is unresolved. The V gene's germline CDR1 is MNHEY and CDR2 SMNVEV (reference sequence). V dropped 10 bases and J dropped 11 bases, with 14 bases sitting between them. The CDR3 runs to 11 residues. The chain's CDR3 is CATQDGGKLFF. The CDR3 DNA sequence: TGTGCCACCCAGGACGGCGGGAAACTGTTTTTT.

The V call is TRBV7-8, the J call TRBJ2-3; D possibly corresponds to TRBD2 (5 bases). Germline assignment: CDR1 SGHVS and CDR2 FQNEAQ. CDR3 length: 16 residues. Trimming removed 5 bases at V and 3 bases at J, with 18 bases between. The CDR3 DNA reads TGTGCCAGCAGCCCGTACGGGGTCATCATGACAGATACGCAGTATTTT. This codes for CASSPYGVIMTDTQYF.

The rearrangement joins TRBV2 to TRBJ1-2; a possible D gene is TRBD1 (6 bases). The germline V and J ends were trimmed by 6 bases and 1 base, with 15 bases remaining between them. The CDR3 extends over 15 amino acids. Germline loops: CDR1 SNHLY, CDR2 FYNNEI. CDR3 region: CASSPQGHLNYGYTF. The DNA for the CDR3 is TGTGCCAGCAGCCCCCAGGGACACCTTAACTATGGCTACACCTTC. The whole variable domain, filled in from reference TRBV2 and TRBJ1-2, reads EPEVTQTPSHQVTQMGQEVILRCVPISNHLYFYWYRQILGQKVEFLVSFYNNEISEKSEIFDDQFSVERPDGSNFTLKIRSTKLEDSAMYFCASSPQGHLNYGYTFGSGTRLTVV.

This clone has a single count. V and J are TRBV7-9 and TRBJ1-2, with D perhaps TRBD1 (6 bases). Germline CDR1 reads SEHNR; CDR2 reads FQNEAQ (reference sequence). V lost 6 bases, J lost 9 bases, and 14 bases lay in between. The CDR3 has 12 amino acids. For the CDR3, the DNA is TGTGCCAGCAGAAGGACAGAGGAAAGCTACACCTTC. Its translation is CASRRTEESYTF.

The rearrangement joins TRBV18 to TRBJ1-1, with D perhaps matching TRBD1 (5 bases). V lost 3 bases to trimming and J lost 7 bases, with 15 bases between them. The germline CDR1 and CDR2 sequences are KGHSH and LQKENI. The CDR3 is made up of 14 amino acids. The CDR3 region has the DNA TGTGCCAGCTCACCTCTCCAGGGTGGTAATGAAGCTTTCTTT. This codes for CASSPLQGGNEAFF.

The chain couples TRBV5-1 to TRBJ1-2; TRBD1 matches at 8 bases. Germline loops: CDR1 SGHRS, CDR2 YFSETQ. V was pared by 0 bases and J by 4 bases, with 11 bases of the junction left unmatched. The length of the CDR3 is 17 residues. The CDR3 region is CASSLAFDRGVVYGYTF. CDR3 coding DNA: TGCGCCAGCAGCTTGGCCTTCGACAGGGGAGTAGTCTATGGCTACACCTTC.

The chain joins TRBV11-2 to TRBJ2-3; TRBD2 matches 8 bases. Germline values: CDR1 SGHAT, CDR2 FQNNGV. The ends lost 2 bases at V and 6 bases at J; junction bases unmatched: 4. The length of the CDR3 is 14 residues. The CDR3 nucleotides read TGTGCCAGCAGCTTACTAGCGGGCGCCGATACGCAGTATTTT. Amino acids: CASSLLAGADTQYF. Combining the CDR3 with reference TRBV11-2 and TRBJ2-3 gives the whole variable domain EAGVAQSPRYKIIEKRQSVAFWCNPISGHATLYWYQQILGQGPKLLIQFQNNGVVDDSQLPKDRFSAERLKGVDSTLKIQPAKLEDSAVYLCASSLLAGADTQYFGPGTRLTVL.

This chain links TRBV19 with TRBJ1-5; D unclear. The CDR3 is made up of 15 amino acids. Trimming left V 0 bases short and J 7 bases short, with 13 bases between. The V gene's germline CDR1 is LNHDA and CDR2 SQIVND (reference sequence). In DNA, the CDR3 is TGTGCCAGTAGTATAGAAGGCAGCCCGGGGCAGCCCCAGCATTTT. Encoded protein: CASSIEGSPGQPQHF.

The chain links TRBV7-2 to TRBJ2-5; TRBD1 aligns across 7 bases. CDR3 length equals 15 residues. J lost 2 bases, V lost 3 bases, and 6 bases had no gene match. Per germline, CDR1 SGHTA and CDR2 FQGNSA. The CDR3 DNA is TGTGCCAGCAGCTTTAAGACAGGGCAGCAAGAGACCCAGTACTTC. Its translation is CASSFKTGQQETQYF.

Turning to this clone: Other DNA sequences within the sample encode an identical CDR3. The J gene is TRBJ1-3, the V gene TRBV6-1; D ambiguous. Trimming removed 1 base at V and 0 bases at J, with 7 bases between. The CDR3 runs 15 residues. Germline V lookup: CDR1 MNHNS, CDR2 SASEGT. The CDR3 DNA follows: TGTGCCAGCAGTGAAGGAGCATTCTCTGGAAACACCATATATTTT. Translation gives CASSEGAFSGNTIYF.

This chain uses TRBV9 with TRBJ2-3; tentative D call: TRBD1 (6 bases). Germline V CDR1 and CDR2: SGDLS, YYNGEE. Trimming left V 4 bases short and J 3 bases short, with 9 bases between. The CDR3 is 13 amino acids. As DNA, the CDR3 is TGTGCCAGCAGCCCTAGGGGGACAGATACGCAGTATTTT. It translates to CASSPRGTDTQYF.

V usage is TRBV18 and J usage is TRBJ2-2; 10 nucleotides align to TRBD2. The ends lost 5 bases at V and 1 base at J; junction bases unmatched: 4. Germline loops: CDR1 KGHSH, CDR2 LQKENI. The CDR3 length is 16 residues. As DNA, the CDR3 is TGTGCCAGCTCATCATGGACTAGCGGGAACACCGGGGAGCTGTTTTTT. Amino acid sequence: CASSSWTSGNTGELFF.